These 6 T cell receptor beta chains were sequenced from one sample in a study of T cells expressing NK-cell markers. From the 5' RACE reads, TCRdb lists one entry per CDR3 protein and no DNA. The sample's table shows under 200,000 distinct CDR3 sequences. The sample was blood T cells: a sorted CD56 or NKG2C T cell subset, CD4+ or CD8+ T cells, or bulk PBMC T cells (not recorded which). The receptors come from a woman aged 18 to 75 in good health.

The rearrangement joins TRBV20-1 to TRBJ2-5; TCRdb lists TRBD1, though no DNA is available to test this call. Germline-derived CDR1 and CDR2 are DFQATT and SNEGSKA (reference sequence). CDR3 length: 15 amino acids. The CDR3 is CSASPSDRGRGTQYF.

The CDR3 loop reads CASSFGGTRDTEAFF. V is TRBV7-9 and J is TRBJ1-1; the TRBD1 assignment by TCRdb is unverifiable without DNA. From germline, CDR1 is SEHNR and CDR2 FQNEAQ (reference sequence). This CDR3 is 15 amino acids long.

This chain uses TRBV19 with TRBJ1-4; the TCRdb call, TRBD1, lacks DNA for checking. This CDR3 is built from 16 residues. Per the germline V gene, CDR1 is LNHDA and CDR2 is SQIVND (reference sequence). Here the CDR3 reads CASSSPPGVVDEKLFF.

The J gene is TRBJ2-4, the V gene TRBV10-3; as DNA is missing, the TRBD1 call by TCRdb cannot be tested. This CDR3 comprises 15 residues. Germline lookup yields CDR1 ENHRY and CDR2 SYGVKD. The CDR3 is CAISEQQGAGNIQYF.

The rearrangement links TRBV7-3 to TRBJ2-3. This CDR3 is 15 amino acids long. CDR1 and CDR2 (germline): SGHTA, FQGTGA. CDR3 region: CASSLFATPTDTQYF.

V is TRBV7-9 and J is TRBJ2-1. The germline V gene has CDR1 SEHNR and CDR2 FQNEAQ (reference sequence). CDR3 length: 13 amino acids. The CDR3 spells CASRSNGLGEQFF.